These T cell receptor beta chains were read from a single sample in a study of vaccination and CD4 T cells after COVID-19. TCRdb reprocessed the PCR reads with MiXCR, giving one entry per CDR3 protein. The repertoire holds under 15,000 distinct CDR3 sequences, roughly 40% seen once, with about 20% in the top ten. Their antigens are not known. Specimen: CD4+ T cells from blood, cultured in vitro, collected before SARS-CoV-2 vaccination. These receptors were collected from a human donor who had recovered from COVID-19. The CDR3 runs from the conserved cysteine through the conserved F or W. Each record gives: J gene, D gene, V gene, CDR3 protein, CDR3 DNA. The D gene is left open where the match is weak.

j_call: TRBJ1-1
d_call: TRBD1
v_call: TRBV7-9
cdr3_aa: CASSSHVGQGTNTEAFF
cdr3_nt: TGTGCCAGCAGCTCTCACGTGGGACAGGGAACGAACACTGAAGCTTTCTTT

j_call: TRBJ1-2
d_call: -
v_call: TRBV19
cdr3_aa: CASSIDRGEDYGYTF
cdr3_nt: TGTGCCAGTAGTATAGATCGAGGGGAGGACTATGGCTACACCTTC

j_call: TRBJ2-1
d_call: -
v_call: TRBV6-1
cdr3_aa: CASRVPDRYNEQFF
cdr3_nt: TGTGCCAGCAGGGTACCCGACAGATACAATGAGCAGTTCTTC

j_call: TRBJ1-2
d_call: TRBD1
v_call: TRBV12-3/TRBV12-4
cdr3_aa: CASSPRDRDGYTF
cdr3_nt: TGTGCCAGCAGTCCCCGGGACAGGGATGGCTACACCTTC

j_call: TRBJ1-1
d_call: -
v_call: TRBV2
cdr3_aa: CASKVGQTTEAFF
cdr3_nt: TGTGCCAGCAAGGTCGGACAGACCACTGAAGCTTTCTTT

j_call: TRBJ2-7
d_call: -
v_call: TRBV20-1
cdr3_aa: CSATPDWNFYEQYF
cdr3_nt: TGCAGTGCCACGCCGGACTGGAACTTCTACGAGCAGTACTTC

j_call: TRBJ1-2
d_call: TRBD1
v_call: TRBV19
cdr3_aa: CASSRGQVVPYGYTF
cdr3_nt: TGTGCCAGTAGCAGAGGACAGGTCGTGCCCTATGGCTACACCTTC

j_call: TRBJ2-3
d_call: -
v_call: TRBV6-2/TRBV6-3
cdr3_aa: CASSQDLGTQYF
cdr3_nt: TGTGCCAGCAGCCAGGACCTAGGTACGCAGTATTTT

j_call: TRBJ1-2
d_call: -
v_call: TRBV6-2/TRBV6-3
cdr3_aa: CASSSRADGYTF
cdr3_nt: TGTGCTAGCAGTAGTCGTGCGGATGGCTACACCTTC

j_call: TRBJ2-1
d_call: TRBD2
v_call: TRBV7-8
cdr3_aa: CASKAGGHDEQFF
cdr3_nt: TGTGCCAGCAAAGCGGGGGGGCACGATGAGCAGTTCTTC